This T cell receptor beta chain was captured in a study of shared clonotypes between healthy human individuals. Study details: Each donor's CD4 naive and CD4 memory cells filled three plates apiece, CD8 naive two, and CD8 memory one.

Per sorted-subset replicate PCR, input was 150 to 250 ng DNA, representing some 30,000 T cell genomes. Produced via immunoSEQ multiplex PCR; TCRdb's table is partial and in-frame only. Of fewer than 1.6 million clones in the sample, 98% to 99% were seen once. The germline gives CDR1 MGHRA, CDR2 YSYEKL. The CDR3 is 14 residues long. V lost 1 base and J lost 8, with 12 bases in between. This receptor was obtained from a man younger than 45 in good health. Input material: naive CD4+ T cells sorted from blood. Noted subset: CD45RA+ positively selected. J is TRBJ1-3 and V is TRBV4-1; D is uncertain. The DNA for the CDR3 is TGCGCCAGCAGCCAAGGTCAAAACAGCTACACCATATATTTT. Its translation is CASSQGQNSYTIYF.